Described below is a single TCR beta chain sequence and its context. Its antigen is unknown. CDR3 size: 14 residues. V was clipped by 2 bases and J by 5 bases, with 13 bases between them. The V gene's germline CDR1 is SGHTA and CDR2 FQGTGA. Using immunoSEQ multiplex PCR, the repertoire was profiled, and TCRdb retains in-frame clones only, with some absent. Seen here are 40,000 to 50,000 clones, 85% to 90% observed once, and the top ten hold around 11%. The record originates from a study of CD4+ T cells in melanoma. Study observations and caveats: A reported correlation linked neoantigen-specific CD4+ T cells to CD8+, macrophage and B cell function.

The chain is built from TRBV7-3 and TRBJ2-7; the D gene is possibly TRBD2 (6 bases). The sequencing input was peripheral blood. This receptor was obtained from a human donor with melanoma. The CDR3 here is CASSLVGREDEQYF. In nucleotides, the CDR3 is TGTGCCAGCAGCTTAGTCGGCAGGGAGGACGAGCAGTACTTC.